This is a list of T cell receptor beta chains from one sample in a study of cytomegalovirus exposure and HLA in healthy donors. Clones were sequenced by immunoSEQ multiplex PCR, and TCRdb holds only the in-frame ones, with some missing. In all, the sample yields fewer than 250,000 clones. Sequenced input: PBMCs. The receptors here all came from a woman between 25 and 40 years old in good health and CMV-seropositive. CDR3s leave out the opening cysteine and the closing phenylalanine or tryptophan.

TRBV9 | ASSVEHQGSTEAF
TRBV7-2 | ASSLRDPGQPQH
TRBV28 | ASSSPQVTGGGDYGYT
TRBV4-3 | ASGQPDSAGLWGYT
TRBV27 | ASITLTGGAGELF
TRBV11-3 | ASSFGRGKGGTGELF
TRBV7-8 | ASSTSGRGSYNEQF
TRBV5-1 | ASSFGSYPGQGAISSPLH
TRBV7-9 | ASSQRRQGDTEAF
TRBV6-5 | ASSDTGAYEQY
TRBV9 | ASSTPKGGTDSYEQY